Shown below are 16 T cell receptor beta chains from a single sample sequenced in a study of OX40 agonist ivuxolimab in advanced cancers. The repertoire was sequenced with immunoSEQ multiplex PCR; TCRdb's copy has only in-frame clones and lacks some. The sample consists of 15,000 to 20,000 clones, approximately 87% of them appearing once. The source material was CD4+ or CD8+ T cells sorted from blood, sampled in a trial of the OX40 agonist ivuxolimab. The origin of the receptors is an adult with an advanced solid tumor such as melanoma, head and neck, liver or kidney cancer.

The rearrangement joins TRBV7-7 to TRBJ2-2; 7 nucleotides line up with TRBD1. The CDR3 contains 16 residues. Germline assignment: CDR1 SSHAT and CDR2 FNYEAQ (reference sequence). CDR3 region: CATKGGSGTATGELFF. The CDR3 nucleotides are TGTGCTACTAAAGGTGGTTCCGGGACAGCCACCGGGGAGCTGTTTTTT.

The rearrangement joins TRBV4-3 to TRBJ2-1; 7 nucleotides line up with TRBD2. V lost 0 bases and J lost 0; bases outside the gene matches: 5. Germline lookup yields CDR1 LGHNA and CDR2 YSLEER. The CDR3 runs to 17 residues. The CDR3 DNA is TGCGCCAGCAGCCAAGATATGGCGGGAGTCTCCTACAATGAGCAGTTCTTC. Translating gives CASSQDMAGVSYNEQFF.

This clone was picked up a small number of times. The chain carries TRBV29-1 and TRBJ1-5; a possible D gene is TRBD1 (5 bases). The germline gives CDR1 SQVTM, CDR2 ANQGSEA. Trimming stripped 6 bases from V and 2 bases from J, with 17 bases between. This CDR3 spans 15 amino acids. The CDR3 reads CSVAGDGDRNQPQHF. CDR3 DNA: TGCAGCGTGGCCGGGGACGGTGACCGCAATCAGCCCCAGCATTTT.

The rearrangement joins TRBV5-6 to TRBJ2-2; possibly TRBD2 for D (5 bases). Germline values: CDR1 SGHDT, CDR2 YYEEEE. The CDR3 length is 13 residues. Trimming pared 0 bases from V and 7 bases from J, leaving 7 bases between. The CDR3 here is CASSLASGGELFF. Written as DNA, the CDR3 is TGTGCCAGCAGCTTGGCCAGCGGCGGGGAGCTGTTTTTT.

The chain combines TRBV28 with TRBJ2-5, with D possibly being TRBD1 or TRBD2 (5 bases each). CDR1 is MDHEN and CDR2 is SYDVKM in the germline V gene. The CDR3 covers 15 residues. V lost 8 bases to trimming and J lost 5 bases, with 21 bases between them. In DNA, the CDR3 is TGTGCCAGCGGCCTCGGGACGGACACTTGGGAGACCCAGTACTTC. This encodes CASGLGTDTWETQYF.

This clone was found once. The rearrangement uses TRBV2 and TRBJ2-7; TRBD2 aligns across 7 bases. The CDR3 has 15 amino acids. Per germline, CDR1 SNHLY and CDR2 FYNNEI. V lost 0 bases and J lost 6; bases outside the gene matches: 8. The CDR3 bases are TGTGCCAGCAGTGAAGCGCGTGGGAGGGCCTCCGAGCAGTACTTC. Its translation is CASSEARGRASEQYF.

V and J are TRBV19 and TRBJ2-3; D may be TRBD2 (6 bases). CDR1 and CDR2 (germline): LNHDA, SQIVND (reference sequence). The V end was cut by 4 bases, the J end by 3 bases, with 8 bases between. This CDR3 has 13 residues. CDR3 bases: TGTGCCAGTAGTACCCGGGGGACAGATACGCAGTATTTT. It translates to CASSTRGTDTQYF.

This clone was detected only once. V is TRBV19 and J is TRBJ2-3; 11 nucleotides line up with TRBD1. The CDR3 has 16 residues. Per the germline V gene, CDR1 is LNHDA and CDR2 is SQIVND (reference sequence). J lost 4 bases, V lost 2 bases, and 5 bases had no gene match. The CDR3 DNA reads TGTGCCAGTAGTATATATCGGACAGGGGGCGCAGATACGCAGTATTTT. Translated, it gives CASSIYRTGGADTQYF.

The V and J genes are TRBV29-1 and TRBJ2-1, with 8 bases aligning to TRBD1. The trim removed 4 bases at V and 6 bases at J, leaving 14 bases unmatched. This CDR3 has 16 amino acids. Germline CDR1 is SQVTM and CDR2 is ANQGSEA. CDR3: CSVGTGLNFGSNEQFF. CDR3 nucleotides: TGCAGCGTTGGGACAGGGTTGAACTTTGGGAGCAATGAGCAGTTCTTC.

The chain combines TRBV28 with TRBJ2-1; D is uncertain. The V gene's germline CDR1 is MDHEN and CDR2 SYDVKM. Between the trimmed V and J ends, which lost 7 bases and 8 bases, there was a span of 15 bases. CDR3 size: 13 residues. The CDR3 coding sequence is TGTGCCAGCACGGGCGGATTAGGCGATGAGCAGTTCTTC. Translated, it gives CASTGGLGDEQFF. The complete variable domain, with remaining parts taken from reference TRBV28 and TRBJ2-1, reads DVKVTQSSRYLVKRTGEKVFLECVQDMDHENMFWYRQDPGLGLRLIYFSYDVKMKEKGDIPEGYSVSREKKERFSLILESASTNQTSMYLCASTGGLGDEQFFGPGTRLTVL.

The rearrangement uses TRBV19 and TRBJ1-4; maybe TRBD1 (5 bases). Germline loops: CDR1 LNHDA, CDR2 SQIVND (reference sequence). The CDR3 length is 14 residues. The V and J ends lost 8 bases and 4 bases respectively, with 14 bases between them. The CDR3 DNA reads as TGTGCCAGTGCTCCGAGGACATTTAATGAAAAACTGTTTTTT. It specifies CASAPRTFNEKLFF.

This chain links TRBV29-1 with TRBJ2-7; D is unclear. Germline CDR1 is SQVTM and CDR2 is ANQGSEA. The CDR3 length is 11 residues. Trimming cost V 7 bases and J 7 bases, with 14 bases left between them. This CDR3 reads CSAGINREQYF. CDR3 DNA sequence: TGCAGCGCCGGTATCAACCGAGAGCAGTACTTC.

The V and J genes are TRBV28 and TRBJ2-1, with D possibly matching TRBD2 (6 bases). Germline V gives CDR1 MDHEN, CDR2 SYDVKM. This CDR3 spans 12 amino acids. V lost 6 bases to trimming and J lost 4 bases, with 7 bases between them. CDR3: CASREGYNEQFF. CDR3 nucleotides: TGTGCCAGCAGGGAGGGTTACAATGAGCAGTTCTTC.

The chain links TRBV4-3 to TRBJ2-7, with D perhaps given as TRBD1 or TRBD2 (5 bases each). CDR1 is LGHNA and CDR2 is YSLEER in the germline V gene. The CDR3 contains 13 residues. V lost 10 bases and J 0 bases, leaving 13 bases between the germline ends. The CDR3 DNA reads TGCGCCAAGATCTGGGGGACCTCCTACGAGCAGTACTTC. Amino acid sequence: CAKIWGTSYEQYF.

The chain has TRBV4-3 and TRBJ2-6, with D uncertain. The V end was cut by 0 bases, the J end by 4 bases, with 10 bases between. The CDR3 extends over 16 amino acids. Germline V CDR1 and CDR2: LGHNA, YSLEER. The CDR3: CASSQDQSAGANVLTF. The CDR3 DNA sequence: TGCGCCAGCAGCCAAGACCAAAGCGCAGGGGCCAACGTCCTGACTTTC.

The V and J genes are TRBV6-1 and TRBJ1-1; tentative D call: TRBD1 (6 bases). The CDR3 is made up of 14 amino acids. Germline CDR1 MNHNS, CDR2 SASEGT. V was trimmed by 1 base and J by 0 bases, leaving 6 bases between them. Written as DNA, the CDR3 is TGTGCCAGCAGTGAAGGGACAGTGAACACTGAAGCTTTCTTT. It specifies CASSEGTVNTEAFF.